Listed here are 26 T cell receptor beta chains from one sample, sequenced in a study of T-cell memory formation after mild COVID-19. In TCRdb, the 5' RACE reads were re-called with MiXCR into one record per CDR3 protein. In the table there are fewer than 150,000 distinct CDR3 sequences, about 14% of which are singletons. The sample was PBMCs or a T cell subset sorted from them (not recorded which). All receptors derive from an adult woman who had mild COVID-19 (a few samples of this study predate the infection). Cell type and time point are not known.

This clonotype came up a few times. The V and J genes are TRBV5-5 and TRBJ2-7, with 7 bases identical to TRBD1. Germline V CDR1 and CDR2: SGHKS, YYEKEE (reference sequence). V gave up 1 base and J gave up 5 bases; unmatched junction bases: 9. This CDR3 is 15 amino acids long. CDR3: CASSLYTGTADEQYF. DNA for the CDR3: TGTGCCAGCAGCTTGTATACCGGGACAGCAGACGAGCAGTACTTC. The full variable domain, in which reference TRBV5-5 and TRBJ2-7 provide the parts outside the CDR3, is DAGVTQSPTHLIKTRGQQVTLRCSPISGHKSVSWYQQVLGQGPQFIFQYYEKEERGRGNFPDRFSARQFPNYSSELNVNALLLGDSALYLCASSLYTGTADEQYFGPGTRLTVT.

V and J are TRBV24-1 and TRBJ2-6, with 8 bases matching TRBD1. Germline lookup yields CDR1 KGHDR and CDR2 SFDVKD. CDR3 length: 17 residues. V shed 3 bases and J 0 bases; nucleotides not matched to a gene: 3. The CDR3 DNA is TGTGCCACCAGTGATGACAGGGGCAGCTCTGGGGCCAACGTCCTGACTTTC. Protein: CATSDDRGSSGANVLTF.

The chain recombines TRBV7-6 with TRBJ2-1; 10 nucleotides align to TRBD2. CDR3 size: 15 residues. V lost 2 bases to trimming and J lost 7 bases; unmatched junction nucleotides: 5. Germline V lookup: CDR1 SGHVS, CDR2 FNYEAQ. CDR3 coding DNA: TGTGCCAGCAGCTTATCTAGCGGGAGTAGAAATGAGCAGTTCTTC. This gives the protein CASSLSSGSRNEQFF.

This clonotype has a handful of counts. The CDR3 here is CSSTGAVGETQYF. In DNA, the CDR3 is TGCAGCTCGACAGGGGCAGTCGGGGAGACCCAGTACTTC. The chain uses TRBV29-1 and TRBJ2-5, with TRBD1 identical over 8 bases. CDR1 is SQVTM and CDR2 is ANQGSEA in the germline V gene. The CDR3 is 13 amino acids. With 8 bases clipped from V and 5 bases from J, the junction kept 10 bases outside the gene matches.

This clonotype came up a few times. V gene TRBV4-1 combines with J gene TRBJ2-4; the D call may be TRBD1 or TRBD2 (6 bases each). CDR1 MGHRA and CDR2 YSYEKL come from the germline V gene. The CDR3 runs 20 residues. Trimming took off 0 bases at V and 3 bases at J, with 24 bases between the two ends. The CDR3 is CASSQDRYYPPRGDKNIQYF. For the CDR3, the DNA is TGCGCCAGCAGCCAAGATAGGTACTACCCGCCGAGGGGGGACAAAAACATTCAGTACTTC.

This clonotype appeared many times. The gene calls are TRBV9 and TRBJ1-1; TRBD1 is a possible D gene (6 bases). Trimming left V 3 bases short and J 6 bases short, with 12 bases between. CDR3 size: 13 residues. CDR1 is SGDLS and CDR2 is YYNGEE in the germline V gene. For the CDR3, the DNA is TGTGCCAGCAGCGGGACCAGGGGTGCTGAAGCTTTCTTT. It yields the protein CASSGTRGAEAFF.

V usage is TRBV25-1 and J usage is TRBJ1-3; 12 bases fit TRBD1. The CDR3 sequence is 16 residues long. Germline trimming cut 4 bases from V and 3 bases from J; bases unmatched to any gene: 4. Germline CDR1 is MGHDK and CDR2 is SYGVNS. The CDR3 DNA reads as TGTGCCAGCAGTGGGGACAGGGGGCAATATGGAAACACCATATATTTT. It specifies CASSGDRGQYGNTIYF. The full variable domain, in which reference TRBV25-1 and TRBJ1-3 provide the parts outside the CDR3, is EADIYQTPRYLVIGTGKKITLECSQTMGHDKMYWYQQDPGMELHLIHYSYGVNSTEKGDLSSESTVSRIRTEHFPLTLESARPSHTSQYLCASSGDRGQYGNTIYFGEGSWLTVV.

This sequence joins TRBV6-5 and TRBJ2-1; D perhaps matches TRBD2 (5 bases). This CDR3 is 13 amino acids long. V lost 8 bases and J lost 8, with 16 bases in between. Germline V gives CDR1 MNHEY, CDR2 SVGAGI. The CDR3 here is CASGNGEEDEQFF. The CDR3 region has the DNA TGTGCCAGCGGCAACGGGGAAGAAGATGAGCAGTTCTTC.

There are many counts of this clonotype. This chain joins TRBV29-1 and TRBJ2-7; 8 bases line up with TRBD1. The germline V gene encodes CDR1 SQVTM and CDR2 ANQGSEA. V was clipped by 7 bases and J by 3 bases; unmatched bases: 11. This CDR3 region has 14 residues. The CDR3, as DNA: TGCAGCGCAGACGTTGGACAGGGCGACTACGAGCAGTACTTC. It codes for CSADVGQGDYEQYF.

This clonotype was seen many times. The chain is built from TRBV4-1 and TRBJ2-5, with D possibly matching TRBD1 (6 bases). This CDR3 is 15 amino acids long. V lost 1 base and J lost 1, with 10 bases in between. Germline lookup yields CDR1 MGHRA and CDR2 YSYEKL. The CDR3 DNA reads TGCGCCAGCAGCCAAGGAAGGGGGATCCAAGAGACCCAGTACTTC. Amino acids: CASSQGRGIQETQYF.

The genes are TRBV6-2 or TRBV6-3 and TRBJ2-2; no firm D call. Trimming pared 6 bases from V and 3 bases from J, leaving 5 bases between. CDR1 and CDR2 from the germline V gene are MNHEY and SVGEGT. The CDR3 covers 12 residues. The CDR3 region has the DNA TGTGCCAGCAGCGACGACACCGGGGAGCTGTTTTTT. It codes for CASSDDTGELFF.

This clonotype has just a few counts. This chain joins TRBV5-6 and TRBJ1-5; no clear D gene. CDR1 is SGHDT and CDR2 is YYEEEE in the germline V gene. The CDR3 totals 13 residues. Trimming pared 0 bases from V and 5 bases from J, leaving 6 bases between. The CDR3 is CASSLAEDQPQHF. CDR3 coding DNA: TGTGCCAGCAGCTTGGCGGAGGATCAGCCCCAGCATTTT.

This clonotype was observed a few times. V and J are TRBV9 and TRBJ2-1; D might be TRBD1 or TRBD2, each matching 5 bases. The germline V and J ends were trimmed by 0 bases and 11 bases, with 9 bases remaining between them. This CDR3 region has 12 residues. Germline values: CDR1 SGDLS, CDR2 YYNGEE. The CDR3 region has the DNA TGTGCCAGCAGCGTAGCGGGACGCAAGCAGTTCTTC. Its translation: CASSVAGRKQFF.

The gene calls are TRBV29-1 and TRBJ2-7, with D tentatively TRBD2 (6 bases). This CDR3 comprises 15 residues. Germline-derived CDR1 and CDR2 are SQVTM and ANQGSEA. V shed 2 bases and J shed 1 base, with 15 bases lying between them. The CDR3 reads CSVEIPGLSSYEQYF. CDR3 in DNA: TGCAGCGTTGAAATCCCGGGACTCTCATCCTACGAGCAGTACTTC.

With regard to this clonotype: One end of the junction is discordant with germline, which a read error may explain. The gene calls are TRBV20-1 and TRBJ1-2, with TRBD1 matching 7 bases. CDR1 DFQATT and CDR2 SNEGSKA come from the germline V gene (reference sequence). The CDR3 totals 11 residues. The CDR3 DNA follows: TGCAGTGCCGGAAGACAGGGAACCTCTCCCTTC. This encodes CSAGRQGTSPF.

This clonotype was seen a single time. As DNA, the CDR3 is TGTGCCATCAGTGACCCTCCGGGACAACTAAACGAGCAGTACTTC. This codes for CAISDPPGQLNEQYF. V is TRBV10-3 and J is TRBJ2-7, with D maybe TRBD1 (6 bases). V lost 3 bases to trimming and J lost 5 bases, with 17 bases between them. Germline-derived CDR1 and CDR2 are ENHRY and SYGVKD. The CDR3 length is 15 residues.

The chain links TRBV6-1 to TRBJ1-5, with TRBD1 identical over 9 bases. The CDR3 sequence is 20 residues long. The J segment lost 2 bases and the V segment lost 0 bases, leaving 14 bases of the junction unmatched. Germline loops: CDR1 MNHNS, CDR2 SASEGT. CDR3 loop: CASSEALVGQGPLGNQPQHF. The CDR3 bases are TGTGCCAGCAGTGAAGCGCTGGTAGGACAGGGGCCGTTGGGCAATCAGCCCCAGCATTTT.

The J gene is TRBJ2-3, the V gene TRBV29-1; TRBD2 agrees at 9 bases. The CDR3 length is 18 residues. Germline V gene sequence: CDR1 SQVTM, CDR2 ANQGSEA. J gave up 4 bases and V 1 base, and 15 bases lay outside the gene matches. This CDR3 is CSVEAGTSPSGRPDTQYF. The CDR3 nucleotides read TGCAGCGTTGAAGCCGGGACTAGCCCTAGCGGAAGACCAGATACGCAGTATTTT.

This clonotype appeared a few times. The CDR3, as DNA: TGCAGTGCTAGGAACCACCTTTGGACAGGCCCGAACACTGAAGCTTTCTTT. Encoded protein: CSARNHLWTGPNTEAFF. This sequence joins TRBV20-1 and TRBJ1-1, with 7 bases matching TRBD1. The trim removed 3 bases at V and 1 base at J, leaving 14 bases unmatched. The CDR3 extends over 17 amino acids. The germline gives CDR1 DFQATT, CDR2 SNEGSKA (reference sequence).

Ten or more counts support this clonotype. The chain links TRBV27 to TRBJ1-1; 8 bases agree with TRBD1. Germline V CDR1 and CDR2: MNHEY, SMNVEV (reference sequence). The trim removed 2 bases at V and 0 bases at J, leaving 11 bases unmatched. The CDR3 covers 18 residues. The CDR3 region has the DNA TGTGCCAGCAGTTTAACAGGGGGATCCCTCATCCTGAACACTGAAGCTTTCTTT. This codes for CASSLTGGSLILNTEAFF.

This clonotype was seen only a few times. The J gene is TRBJ1-2, the V gene TRBV12-3 or TRBV12-4; the D is unclear. The length of the CDR3 is 14 residues. Trimming pared 1 base from V and 5 bases from J, leaving 11 bases between. The CDR3 coding sequence is TGTGCCAGCAGTTTAGGGGAATTTGATTATGGCTACACCTTC. Its translation: CASSLGEFDYGYTF.

This clonotype was counted between two and nine times. V usage is TRBV7-7 and J usage is TRBJ2-2, with D perhaps TRBD2 (5 bases). The length of the CDR3 is 15 residues. CDR1 is SSHAT and CDR2 is FNYEAQ in the germline V gene (reference sequence). Trimming removed 0 bases from V and 4 bases from J, with 9 bases in between. CDR3 sequence reads: CASSLALGVTGELFF. The CDR3, as DNA: TGTGCCAGCAGCTTAGCGCTCGGGGTCACCGGGGAGCTGTTTTTT. Full variable domain (outside the CDR3, taken from reference TRBV7-7 and TRBJ2-2): GAGVSQSPRYKVTKRGQDVTLRCDPISSHATLYWYQQALGQGPEFLTYFNYEAQPDKSGLPSDRFSAERPEGSISTLTIQRTEQRDSAMYRCASSLALGVTGELFFGEGSRLTVL.

There are many counts of this clonotype. The chain recombines TRBV24-1 with TRBJ2-1; D is possibly TRBD1 or TRBD2 (5 bases each). Trimming took 4 bases from V and 8 from J, leaving 14 bases between them. The germline V gene encodes CDR1 KGHDR and CDR2 SFDVKD. This CDR3 contains 14 residues. CDR3 sequence: CATSEGRDQDEQFF. CDR3 coding DNA: TGTGCCACCAGTGAGGGCCGGGACCAGGATGAGCAGTTCTTC.

The chain combines TRBV7-9 with TRBJ2-5, with D tentatively TRBD1 (5 bases). Germline assignment: CDR1 SEHNR and CDR2 FQNEAQ (reference sequence). The V gene lost 1 base and the J gene lost 4 bases, with 13 bases spanning the gap. The CDR3 loop spans 15 amino acids. CDR3 DNA: TGTGCCAGCAGCTTAGGGGTCGCCCAGGGAGAGACCCAGTACTTC. This encodes CASSLGVAQGETQYF.

This clonotype was recorded many times. The chain employs TRBV6-5 and TRBJ2-5; the D call may be TRBD1 or TRBD2 (5 bases each). Germline values: CDR1 MNHEY, CDR2 SVGAGI. V was pared by 2 bases and J by 3 bases, with 7 bases between. The CDR3 length is 13 residues. CDR3 coding DNA: TGTGCCAGCAGTTACGTGGGGGAAGAGACCCAGTACTTC. Translating it yields CASSYVGEETQYF.

This clonotype was counted a few times. The chain has TRBV4-3 and TRBJ2-4, with D perhaps TRBD1 or TRBD2 (7 bases each). This CDR3 has 15 amino acids. The V and J ends lost 4 bases and 7 bases respectively, with 17 bases between them. Per the germline V gene, CDR1 is LGHNA and CDR2 is YSLEER. CDR3 sequence reads: CASSPWGGGFNIQYF. CDR3 sequence (DNA): TGCGCCAGCAGCCCTTGGGGAGGGGGCTTTAACATTCAGTACTTC.